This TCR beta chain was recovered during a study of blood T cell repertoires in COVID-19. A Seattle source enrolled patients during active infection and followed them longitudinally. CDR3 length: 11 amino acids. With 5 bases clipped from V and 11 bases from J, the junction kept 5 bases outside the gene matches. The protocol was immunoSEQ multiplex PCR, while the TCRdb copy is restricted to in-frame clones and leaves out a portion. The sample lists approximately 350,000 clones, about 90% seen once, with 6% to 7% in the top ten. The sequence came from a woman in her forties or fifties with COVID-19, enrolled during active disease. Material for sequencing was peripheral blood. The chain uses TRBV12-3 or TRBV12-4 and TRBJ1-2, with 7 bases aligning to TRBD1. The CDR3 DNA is TGTGCCAGCAGTCCGCGGGACAGTTACACCTTC. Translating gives CASSPRDSYTF.